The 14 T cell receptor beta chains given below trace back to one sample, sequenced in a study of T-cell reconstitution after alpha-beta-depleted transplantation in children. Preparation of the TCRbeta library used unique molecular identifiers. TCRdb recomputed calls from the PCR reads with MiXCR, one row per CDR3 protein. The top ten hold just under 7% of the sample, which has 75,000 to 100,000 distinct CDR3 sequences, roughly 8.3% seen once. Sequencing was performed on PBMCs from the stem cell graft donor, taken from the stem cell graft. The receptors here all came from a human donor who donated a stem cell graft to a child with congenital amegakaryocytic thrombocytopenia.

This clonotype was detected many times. This CDR3 is CASSLAGLKDNEQFF. The CDR3 DNA reads as TGTGCCAGCAGCTTAGCGGGGTTGAAAGATAATGAGCAGTTCTTC. This chain uses TRBV7-2 with TRBJ2-1; D is unresolved. Germline V gene data show CDR1 as SGHTA and CDR2 as FQGNSA. The CDR3 loop spans 15 amino acids. The V and J ends lost 0 bases and 7 bases respectively, with 13 bases between them.

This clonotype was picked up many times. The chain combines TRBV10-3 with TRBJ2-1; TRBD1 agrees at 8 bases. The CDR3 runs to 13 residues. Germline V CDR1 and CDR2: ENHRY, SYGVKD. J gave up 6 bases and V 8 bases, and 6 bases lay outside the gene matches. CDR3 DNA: TGTGCCATCGGGGTGGGACAGGTCAATGAGCAGTTCTTC. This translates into CAIGVGQVNEQFF.

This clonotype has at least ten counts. CDR3 sequence: CSARGLAVYNEQFF. The CDR3 coding sequence is TGCAGTGCTAGAGGGCTAGCGGTTTACAATGAGCAGTTCTTC. V is TRBV20-1 and J is TRBJ2-1, with TRBD2 identical over 7 bases. Looked up from germline, CDR1 is DFQATT and CDR2 is SNEGSKA (reference sequence). Trimming removed 1 base from V and 4 bases from J; junction bases left unmatched: 4. The CDR3 extends over 14 amino acids.

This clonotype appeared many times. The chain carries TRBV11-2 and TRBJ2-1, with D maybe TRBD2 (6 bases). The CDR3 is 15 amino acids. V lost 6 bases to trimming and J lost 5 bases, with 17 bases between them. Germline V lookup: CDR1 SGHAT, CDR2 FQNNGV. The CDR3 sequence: CASSPSSAWNNEQFF. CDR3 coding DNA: TGTGCCAGCAGTCCATCTAGCGCTTGGAACAATGAGCAGTTCTTC. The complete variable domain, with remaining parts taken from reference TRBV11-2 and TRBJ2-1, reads EAGVAQSPRYKIIEKRQSVAFWCNPISGHATLYWYQQILGQGPKLLIQFQNNGVVDDSQLPKDRFSAERLKGVDSTLKIQPAKLEDSAVYLCASSPSSAWNNEQFFGPGTRLTVL.

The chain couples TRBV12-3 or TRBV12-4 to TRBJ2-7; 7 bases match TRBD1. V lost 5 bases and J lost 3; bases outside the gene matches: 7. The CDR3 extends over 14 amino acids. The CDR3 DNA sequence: TGTGCCAGCAGTCTCCGGGGACAGTACTACGAGCAGTACTTC. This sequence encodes CASSLRGQYYEQYF.

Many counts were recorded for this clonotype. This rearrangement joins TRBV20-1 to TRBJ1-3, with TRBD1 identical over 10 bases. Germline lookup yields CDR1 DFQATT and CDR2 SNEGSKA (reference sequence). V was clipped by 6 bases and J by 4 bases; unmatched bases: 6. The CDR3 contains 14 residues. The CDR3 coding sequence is TGCAGTGCCTTAGACAGGGGGCGAGGAAACACCATATATTTT. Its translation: CSALDRGRGNTIYF.

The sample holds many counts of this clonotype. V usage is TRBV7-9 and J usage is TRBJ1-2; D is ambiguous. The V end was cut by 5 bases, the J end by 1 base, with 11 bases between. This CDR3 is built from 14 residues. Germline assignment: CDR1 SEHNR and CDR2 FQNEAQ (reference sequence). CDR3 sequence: CASSGNYDNYGYTF. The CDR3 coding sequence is TGTGCCAGCAGCGGAAATTACGATAACTATGGCTACACCTTC.

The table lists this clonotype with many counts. This CDR3 reads CASSPQTGAQPQHF. CDR3 nucleotide sequence: TGTGCCAGCAGTCCCCAGACAGGGGCACAGCCCCAGCATTTT. This rearrangement joins TRBV28 to TRBJ1-5; TRBD1 matches 8 bases. This CDR3 has 14 amino acids. J gave up 7 bases and V 5 bases, and 7 bases lay outside the gene matches. Germline V lookup: CDR1 MDHEN, CDR2 SYDVKM. The full variable domain, its missing parts supplied by reference TRBV28 and TRBJ1-5, is DVKVTQSSRYLVKRTGEKVFLECVQDMDHENMFWYRQDPGLGLRLIYFSYDVKMKEKGDIPEGYSVSREKKERFSLILESASTNQTSMYLCASSPQTGAQPQHFGDGTRLSIL.

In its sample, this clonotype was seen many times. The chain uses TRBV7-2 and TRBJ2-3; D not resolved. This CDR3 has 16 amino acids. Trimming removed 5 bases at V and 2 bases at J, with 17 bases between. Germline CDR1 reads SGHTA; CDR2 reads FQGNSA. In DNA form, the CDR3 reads TGTGCCAGCAGCCCACGGGTGAACCAAAACACAGATACGCAGTATTTT. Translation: CASSPRVNQNTDTQYF.

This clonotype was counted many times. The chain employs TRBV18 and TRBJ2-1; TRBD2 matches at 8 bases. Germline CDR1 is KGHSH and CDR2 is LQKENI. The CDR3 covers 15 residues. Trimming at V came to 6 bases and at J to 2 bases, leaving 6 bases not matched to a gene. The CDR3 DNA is TGTGCCAGCTCCAGGGTAGCGGGGCCCTACAATGAGCAGTTCTTC. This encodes CASSRVAGPYNEQFF.

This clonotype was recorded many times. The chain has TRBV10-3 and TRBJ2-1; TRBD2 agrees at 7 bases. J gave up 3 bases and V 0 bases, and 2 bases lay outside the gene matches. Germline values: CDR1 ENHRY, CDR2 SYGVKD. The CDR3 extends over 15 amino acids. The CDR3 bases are TGTGCCATCAGTGAGTCTACGGGGGGCTACAATGAGCAGTTCTTC. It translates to CAISESTGGYNEQFF.

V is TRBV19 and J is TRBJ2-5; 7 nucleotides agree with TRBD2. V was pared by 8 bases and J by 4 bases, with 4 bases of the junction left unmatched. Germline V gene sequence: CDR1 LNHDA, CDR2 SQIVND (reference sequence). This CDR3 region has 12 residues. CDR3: CASGLVGETQYF. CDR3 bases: TGTGCCAGTGGACTAGTTGGAGAGACCCAGTACTTC.

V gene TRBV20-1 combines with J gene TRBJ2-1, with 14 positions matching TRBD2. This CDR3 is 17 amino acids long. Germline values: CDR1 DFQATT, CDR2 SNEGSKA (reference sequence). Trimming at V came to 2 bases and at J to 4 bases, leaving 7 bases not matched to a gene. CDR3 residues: CSARSGLAGGLYNEQFF. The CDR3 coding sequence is TGCAGTGCTAGATCAGGACTAGCGGGGGGCCTTTACAATGAGCAGTTCTTC.

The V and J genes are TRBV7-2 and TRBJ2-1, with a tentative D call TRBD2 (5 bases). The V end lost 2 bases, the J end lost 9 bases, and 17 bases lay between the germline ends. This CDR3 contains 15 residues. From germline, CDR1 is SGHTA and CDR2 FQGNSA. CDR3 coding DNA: TGTGCCAGCAGCTTAATGTGGCTCGCCGAGGGTGAGCAGTTCTTC. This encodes CASSLMWLAEGEQFF.